One and the same sample provided the 26 T cell receptor beta chains below, sequenced in a study of technical replicates of blood from several donors. Sequenced by immunoSEQ multiplex PCR; TCRdb stores in-frame clones only, minus some. The sample lists around 92,000 clones; nearly 97% were seen once. Material for sequencing was T cells isolated from PBMCs. The origin of the receptors is a human donor in good health.

V gene TRBV9 combines with J gene TRBJ2-5; a possible D gene is TRBD1 (8 bases). The CDR3 length is 15 residues. Per the germline V gene, CDR1 is SGDLS and CDR2 is YYNGEE. V lost 3 bases, J lost 0 bases, and 12 bases lay in between. The CDR3 loop is CASSAQGGNQETQYF. The CDR3 DNA reads TGTGCCAGCAGCGCACAGGGGGGGAACCAAGAGACCCAGTACTTC.

The chain combines TRBV11-2 with TRBJ2-3; possible D gene TRBD1, 6 bases. The ends were cut back, 6 bases at V and 4 bases at J, with 17 bases in the middle. Per germline, CDR1 SGHAT and CDR2 FQNNGV. The CDR3 is 15 amino acids. The CDR3 spells CASRSAGAGADTQYF. CDR3 sequence (DNA): TGTGCCAGCAGATCGGCAGGGGCAGGTGCAGATACGCAGTATTTT.

This sequence joins TRBV4-2 and TRBJ1-1; D gene unclear. The germline CDR1 and CDR2 sequences are LGHNA and YNFKEQ. V lost 4 bases and J 7 bases, leaving 22 bases between the germline ends. The CDR3 has 16 amino acids. The CDR3 protein is CASSRENWAGGNEAFF. The DNA for the CDR3 is TGTGCCAGCAGCCGTGAAAATTGGGCAGGTGGAAATGAAGCTTTCTTT.

The chain is built from TRBV28 and TRBJ1-3, with 8 bases aligning to TRBD1. The V segment lost 7 bases and the J segment 2 bases; nucleotides outside the gene matches: 4. The CDR3 has 14 residues. The V gene's germline CDR1 is MDHEN and CDR2 SYDVKM. CDR3 region: CASTSQGAGNTIYF. In DNA, the CDR3 is TGTGCCAGCACTTCACAGGGGGCTGGAAACACCATATATTTT.

This chain connects TRBV9 to TRBJ2-1; 7 bases match TRBD1. J lost 8 bases, V lost 5 bases, and 10 bases had no gene match. The germline V gene encodes CDR1 SGDLS and CDR2 YYNGEE. This CDR3 contains 14 residues. The CDR3 here is CASSVDRVRDEQFF. DNA for the CDR3: TGTGCCAGCAGTGTCGACAGGGTCCGCGATGAGCAGTTCTTC.

The CDR3 sequence: CASSYNEGAYEQYF. DNA for the CDR3: TGTGCCAGCAGTTACAATGAGGGGGCCTACGAGCAGTACTTC. The gene calls are TRBV6-5 and TRBJ2-7, with a weak D call TRBD1 (6 bases). CDR1 and CDR2 (germline): MNHEY, SVGAGI. The CDR3 length is 14 residues. The ends were cut back, 2 bases at V and 2 bases at J, with 10 bases in the middle.

This clone was seen a handful of times. The chain uses TRBV4-1 and TRBJ2-7; 7 nucleotides agree with TRBD2. CDR1 is MGHRA and CDR2 is YSYEKL in the germline V gene. CDR3 length: 16 residues. The ends lost 3 bases at V and 3 bases at J; junction bases unmatched: 11. CDR3 DNA: TGCGCCAGCAGCCAGGAACCGGGACTACTAAACTACGAGCAGTACTTC. Protein sequence: CASSQEPGLLNYEQYF.

The chain links TRBV11-3 to TRBJ2-5, with 8 positions matching TRBD2. Germline V lookup: CDR1 SGHNT, CDR2 YENEEA. This CDR3 has 13 residues. The trim removed 6 bases at V and 4 bases at J, leaving 4 bases unmatched. The CDR3 nucleotides read TGTGCCAGCAGTTCAAGCGGGGGAGAGACCCAGTACTTC. This encodes CASSSSGGETQYF. Full variable domain (outside the CDR3, taken from reference TRBV11-3 and TRBJ2-5): EAGVVQSPRYKIIEKKQPVAFWCNPISGHNTLYWYLQNLGQGPELLIRYENEEAVDDSQLPKDRFSAERLKGVDSTLKIQPAELGDSAVYLCASSSSGGETQYFGPGTRLLVL.

The J gene is TRBJ2-7, the V gene TRBV11-2; 11 bases match TRBD2. V lost 3 bases and J lost 3; bases outside the gene matches: 7. Germline V gives CDR1 SGHAT, CDR2 FQNNGV. The CDR3 totals 16 residues. The CDR3 region is CASSFLAGGIGYEQYF. The CDR3 DNA follows: TGTGCCAGCAGCTTTCTAGCGGGGGGAATCGGCTACGAGCAGTACTTC. Combining the CDR3 with reference TRBV11-2 and TRBJ2-7 gives the whole variable domain EAGVAQSPRYKIIEKRQSVAFWCNPISGHATLYWYQQILGQGPKLLIQFQNNGVVDDSQLPKDRFSAERLKGVDSTLKIQPAKLEDSAVYLCASSFLAGGIGYEQYFGPGTRLTVT.

The chain employs TRBV7-9 and TRBJ2-5; the match to TRBD2 covers 7 bases. Germline V gives CDR1 SEHNR, CDR2 FQNEAQ (reference sequence). The CDR3 is 16 amino acids. Losses at the gene ends were 5 bases for V and 7 bases for J; bases not matched to a gene: 16. For the CDR3, the DNA is TGTGCCAGCAGCCAAACTCTACGACTAGCCCGGTCGACCCAGTACTTC. Amino acids: CASSQTLRLARSTQYF.

The rearrangement joins TRBV14 to TRBJ2-1; 11 nucleotides agree with TRBD2. CDR1 is SGHDN and CDR2 is FVKESK in the germline V gene. Trimming cost V 0 bases and J 7 bases; bases outside gene matches: 5. This CDR3 has 16 amino acids. For the CDR3, the DNA is TGTGCCAGCAGCCAAGATCCACTAGCGGGAGTAAATGAGCAGTTCTTC. It codes for CASSQDPLAGVNEQFF.

The chain combines TRBV7-9 with TRBJ1-1; D perhaps matches TRBD1 (6 bases). Trimming stripped 4 bases from V and 3 bases from J, with 9 bases between. The germline V gene encodes CDR1 SEHNR and CDR2 FQNEAQ (reference sequence). This CDR3 contains 13 residues. This CDR3 is CASSSEGDTEAFF. CDR3 in DNA: TGTGCCAGCAGCTCCGAGGGGGACACTGAAGCTTTCTTT.

The chain uses TRBV4-1 and TRBJ2-7, with 8 bases aligning to TRBD1. Looked up from germline, CDR1 is MGHRA and CDR2 is YSYEKL. The CDR3 has 15 amino acids. The V and J ends lost 2 bases and 2 bases, in that order; junction bases with no gene match: 5. CDR3 region: CASSQFPGQAYEQYF. As DNA, the CDR3 is TGCGCCAGCAGCCAATTCCCGGGACAGGCCTACGAGCAGTACTTC.

This clone is a singleton in its sample. The chain recombines TRBV5-1 with TRBJ1-1, with D uncertain. Germline loops: CDR1 SGHRS, CDR2 YFSETQ. This CDR3 spans 14 amino acids. V was shortened by 5 bases and J by 1 base, with 12 bases between the two germline ends. Written as DNA, the CDR3 is TGCGCCAGCAGTTTCCGGGAAGGGAACACTGAAGCTTTCTTT. It is translated as CASSFREGNTEAFF.

The chain combines TRBV7-9 with TRBJ1-1; the D is unclear. The V end was cut by 2 bases, the J end by 0 bases, with 7 bases between. The germline V gene has CDR1 SEHNR and CDR2 FQNEAQ (reference sequence). This CDR3 is 14 amino acids long. The CDR3 bases are TGTGCCAGCAGCTTACAGAGCGTGAACACTGAAGCTTTCTTT. This gives the protein CASSLQSVNTEAFF.

The chain joins TRBV5-1 to TRBJ2-3; TRBD2 agrees at 7 bases. Germline V gene sequence: CDR1 SGHRS, CDR2 YFSETQ. Trimming cost V 3 bases and J 2 bases; bases outside gene matches: 6. The CDR3 sequence is 15 residues long. The CDR3 sequence: CASSWMREPTDTQYF. Here the CDR3 DNA reads TGCGCCAGCAGCTGGATGCGGGAGCCCACAGATACGCAGTATTTT.

This clone was found once. The V gene is TRBV10-3, the J gene TRBJ1-1, with D perhaps matching TRBD1 (6 bases). The CDR3 consists of 16 residues. Deletions cut 6 bases from V and 3 bases from J, with 20 bases between. From germline, CDR1 is ENHRY and CDR2 SYGVKD. The CDR3 sequence: CAIREREGDSDTEAFF. The CDR3 DNA reads as TGTGCCATCAGGGAGAGGGAGGGGGATAGTGACACTGAAGCTTTCTTT.

The V and J genes are TRBV21-1 and TRBJ2-1; TRBD1, the table's D call, lacks a check against the DNA. TRBV21-1 is designated a pseudogene. This CDR3 contains 21 residues. The CDR3 nucleotides are TGTGCCAGCAGTTCTATCGACAGGGCGGTTGATATCAGTCGATCCTACAATGAGCAGTTCTTC. Amino acid sequence: CASSSIDRAVDISRSYNEQFF.

The chain employs TRBV7-6 and TRBJ2-7; 10 positions match TRBD1. Germline assignment: CDR1 SGHVS and CDR2 FNYEAQ. The V segment lost 5 bases and the J segment 2 bases; nucleotides outside the gene matches: 9. This CDR3 has 16 residues. CDR3 protein: CASSQKPGQGPYEQYF. The CDR3 coding sequence is TGTGCCAGCAGCCAGAAGCCGGGACAGGGGCCCTACGAGCAGTACTTC.

The chain has TRBV19 and TRBJ1-2; 9 bases match TRBD1. CDR3 size: 13 residues. The J segment lost 5 bases and the V segment lost 9 bases, leaving 7 bases of the junction unmatched. CDR1 LNHDA and CDR2 SQIVND come from the germline V gene (reference sequence). The CDR3 region is CASNGQGRYGYTF. The CDR3 DNA reads as TGTGCCAGCAACGGACAGGGGAGGTATGGCTACACCTTC.

V is TRBV29-1 and J is TRBJ1-1; D unresolved. The germline V and J ends were trimmed by 6 bases and 2 bases, with 19 bases remaining between them. Germline V lookup: CDR1 SQVTM, CDR2 ANQGSEA. This CDR3 region has 15 residues. DNA of the CDR3: TGCAGCGTCCCGCATTCCGGGAGGGCCAACACTGAAGCTTTCTTT. Translation gives CSVPHSGRANTEAFF. The full variable domain, with the rest looked up from reference TRBV29-1 and TRBJ1-1, is SAVISQKPSRDICQRGTSLTIQCQVDSQVTMMFWYRQQPGQSLTLIATANQGSEATYESGFVIDKFPISRPNLTFSTLTVSNMSPEDSSIYLCSVPHSGRANTEAFFGQGTRLTVV.

The rearrangement links TRBV21-1 to TRBJ2-1; TRBD2 reflects the table's D call only, with no check against the DNA. TRBV21-1 is assigned pseudogene status. The CDR3 totals 10 residues. CDR3 sequence reads: CASSGDEQFF. The CDR3 nucleotides read TGTGCCAGCTCCGGAGATGAGCAGTTCTTC.

The genes are TRBV4-2 and TRBJ2-1, with 13 bases fitting TRBD2. This CDR3 spans 17 amino acids. V lost 4 bases and J lost 2; bases outside the gene matches: 5. Germline V gene lookup returns CDR1 LGHNA and CDR2 YNFKEQ. CDR3 in amino acids: CASSLGTSGATYNEQFF. Here the CDR3 DNA reads TGTGCCAGCAGCCTCGGGACTAGCGGGGCCACCTACAATGAGCAGTTCTTC.

The chain links TRBV7-8 to TRBJ1-2; 11 nucleotides agree with TRBD1. The CDR3 loop spans 14 amino acids. Germline V gene sequence: CDR1 SGHVS, CDR2 FQNEAQ. J gave up 5 bases and V 4 bases, and 3 bases lay outside the gene matches. CDR3 DNA sequence: TGTGCCAGCAGCTCCGGGACAGGGGGATATGGCTACACCTTC. Its protein product is CASSSGTGGYGYTF.

J is TRBJ2-7 and V is TRBV4-1; D is unclear. V was clipped by 1 base and J by 0 bases, with 7 bases between them. CDR1 is MGHRA, CDR2 YSYEKL, per germline. The CDR3 is made up of 14 amino acids. CDR3 residues: CASSQVVASYEQYF. The CDR3, as DNA: TGCGCCAGCAGCCAAGTGGTGGCCTCCTACGAGCAGTACTTC.

The CDR3 here is CASSQELAGGVTYNEQFF. The DNA for the CDR3 is TGCGCCAGCAGCCAGGAGCTAGCGGGAGGGGTAACCTACAATGAGCAGTTCTTC. This rearrangement joins TRBV4-1 to TRBJ2-1; TRBD2 matches at 12 bases. With 3 bases clipped from V and 2 bases from J, the junction kept 8 bases outside the gene matches. From germline, CDR1 is MGHRA and CDR2 YSYEKL. The CDR3 spans 18 residues.